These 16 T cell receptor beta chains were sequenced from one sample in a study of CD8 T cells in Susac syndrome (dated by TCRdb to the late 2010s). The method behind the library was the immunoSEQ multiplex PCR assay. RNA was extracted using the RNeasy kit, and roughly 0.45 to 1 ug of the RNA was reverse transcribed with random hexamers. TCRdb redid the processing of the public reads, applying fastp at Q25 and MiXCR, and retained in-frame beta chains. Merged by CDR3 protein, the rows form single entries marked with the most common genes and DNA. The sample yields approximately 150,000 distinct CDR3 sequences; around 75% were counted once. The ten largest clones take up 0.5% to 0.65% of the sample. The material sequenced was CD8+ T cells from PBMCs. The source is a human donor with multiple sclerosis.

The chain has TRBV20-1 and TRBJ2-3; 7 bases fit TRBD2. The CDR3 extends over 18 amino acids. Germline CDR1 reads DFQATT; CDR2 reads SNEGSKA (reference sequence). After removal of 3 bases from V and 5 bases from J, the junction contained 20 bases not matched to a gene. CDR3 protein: CSASGRESADTHGDTQYF. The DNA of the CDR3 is TGCAGTGCTAGCGGGCGGGAGAGTGCGGACACACATGGAGATACGCAGTATTTT.

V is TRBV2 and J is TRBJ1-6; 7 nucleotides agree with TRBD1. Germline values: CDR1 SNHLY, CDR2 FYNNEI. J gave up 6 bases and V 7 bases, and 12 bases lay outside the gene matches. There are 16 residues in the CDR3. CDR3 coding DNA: TGTGCCAGCACAAATACCCGGGACAGCACTAATTCACCCCTCCACTTT. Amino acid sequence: CASTNTRDSTNSPLHF.

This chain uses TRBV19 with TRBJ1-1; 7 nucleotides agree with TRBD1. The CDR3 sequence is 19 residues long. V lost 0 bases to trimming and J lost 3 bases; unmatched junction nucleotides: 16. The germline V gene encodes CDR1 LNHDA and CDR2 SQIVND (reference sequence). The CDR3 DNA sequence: TGTGCCAGTAGTATAGACCGGACAGGTTCGGGGGTGGTAGACACTGAAGCTTTCTTT. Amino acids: CASSIDRTGSGVVDTEAFF.

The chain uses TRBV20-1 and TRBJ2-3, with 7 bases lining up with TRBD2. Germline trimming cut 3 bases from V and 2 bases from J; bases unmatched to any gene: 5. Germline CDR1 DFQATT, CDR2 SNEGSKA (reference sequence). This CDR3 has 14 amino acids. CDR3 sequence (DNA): TGCAGTGCTAGGGAACTAGCGCCCACAGATACGCAGTATTTT. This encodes CSARELAPTDTQYF.

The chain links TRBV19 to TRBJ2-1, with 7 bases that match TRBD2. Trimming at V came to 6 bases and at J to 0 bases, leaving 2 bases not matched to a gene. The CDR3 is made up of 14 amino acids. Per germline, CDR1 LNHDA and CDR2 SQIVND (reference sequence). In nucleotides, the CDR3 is TGTGCCAGTAGGGGCGGGAGCTCCTACAATGAGCAGTTCTTC. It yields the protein CASRGGSSYNEQFF.

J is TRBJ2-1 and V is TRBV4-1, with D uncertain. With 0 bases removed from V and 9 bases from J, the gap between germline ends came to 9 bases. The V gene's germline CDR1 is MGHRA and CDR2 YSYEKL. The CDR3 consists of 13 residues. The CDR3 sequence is CASSQESPSEQFF. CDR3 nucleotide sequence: TGCGCCAGCAGCCAAGAATCCCCCTCTGAGCAGTTCTTC.

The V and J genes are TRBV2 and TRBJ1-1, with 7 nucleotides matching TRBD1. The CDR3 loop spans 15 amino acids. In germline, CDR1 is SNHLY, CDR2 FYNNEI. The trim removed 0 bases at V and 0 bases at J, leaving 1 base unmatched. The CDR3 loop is CASSEARGMNTEAFF. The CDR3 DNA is TGTGCCAGCAGTGAAGCCAGGGGGATGAACACTGAAGCTTTCTTT.

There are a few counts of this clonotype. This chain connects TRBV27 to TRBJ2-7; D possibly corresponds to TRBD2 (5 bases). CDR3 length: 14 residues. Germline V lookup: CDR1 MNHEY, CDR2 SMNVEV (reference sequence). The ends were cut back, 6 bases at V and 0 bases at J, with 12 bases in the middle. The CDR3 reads CASRKEVSSYEQYF. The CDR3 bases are TGTGCCAGCAGGAAGGAGGTCAGCTCCTACGAGCAGTACTTC.

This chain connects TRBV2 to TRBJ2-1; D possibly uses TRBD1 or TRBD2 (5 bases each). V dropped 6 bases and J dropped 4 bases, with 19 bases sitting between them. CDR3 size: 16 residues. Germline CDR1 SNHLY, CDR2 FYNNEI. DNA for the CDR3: TGTGCCAGCAGCGACGGTTTTGGGGGAATATACAATGAGCAGTTCTTC. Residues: CASSDGFGGIYNEQFF.

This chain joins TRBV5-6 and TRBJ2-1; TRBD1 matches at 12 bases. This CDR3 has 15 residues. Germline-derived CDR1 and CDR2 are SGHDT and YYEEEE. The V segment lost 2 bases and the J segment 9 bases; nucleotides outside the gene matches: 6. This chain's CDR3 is CASSLRDRGLSEQFF. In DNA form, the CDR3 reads TGTGCCAGCAGCTTAAGGGACAGGGGGCTAAGTGAGCAGTTCTTC.

The CDR3 loop is CAVRQAPYEQYV. CDR3 nucleotides: TGTGCCGTTAGACAAGCGCCCTACGAGCAGTACGTC. This chain joins TRBV11-2 and TRBJ2-7; D remains ambiguous. This CDR3 has 12 amino acids. Germline V gene sequence: CDR1 SGHAT, CDR2 FQNNGV. With 11 bases removed from V and 2 bases from J, the gap between germline ends came to 13 bases.

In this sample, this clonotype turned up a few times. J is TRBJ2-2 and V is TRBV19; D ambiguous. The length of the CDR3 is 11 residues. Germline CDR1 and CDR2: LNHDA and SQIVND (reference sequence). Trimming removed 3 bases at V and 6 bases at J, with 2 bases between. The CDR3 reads CASSISGELFF. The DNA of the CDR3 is TGTGCCAGTAGTATTTCCGGGGAGCTGTTTTTT.

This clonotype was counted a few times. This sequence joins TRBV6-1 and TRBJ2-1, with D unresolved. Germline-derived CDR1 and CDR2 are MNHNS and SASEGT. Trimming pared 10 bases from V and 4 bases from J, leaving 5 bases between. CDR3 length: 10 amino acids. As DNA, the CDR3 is TGTGCCACCGTTTACAATGAGCAGTTCTTC. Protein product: CATVYNEQFF.

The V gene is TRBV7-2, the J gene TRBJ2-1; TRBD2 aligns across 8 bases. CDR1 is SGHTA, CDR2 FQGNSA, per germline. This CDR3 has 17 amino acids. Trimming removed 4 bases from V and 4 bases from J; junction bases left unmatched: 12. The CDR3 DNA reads TGTGCCAGCAGCTCCCGCTGGGGTAGCGGGGATTACAATGAGCAGTTCTTC. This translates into CASSSRWGSGDYNEQFF.

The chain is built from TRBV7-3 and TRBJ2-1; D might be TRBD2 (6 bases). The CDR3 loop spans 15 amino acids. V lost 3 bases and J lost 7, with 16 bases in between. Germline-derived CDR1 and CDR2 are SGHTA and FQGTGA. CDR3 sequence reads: CASSFVGLPRNEQFF. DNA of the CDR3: TGTGCCAGCAGCTTCGTGGGACTCCCAAGAAATGAGCAGTTCTTC.

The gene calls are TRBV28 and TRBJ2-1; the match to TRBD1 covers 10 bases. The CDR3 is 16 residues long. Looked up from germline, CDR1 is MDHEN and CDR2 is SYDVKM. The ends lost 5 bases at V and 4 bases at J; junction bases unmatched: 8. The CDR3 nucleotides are TGTGCCAGCAGTCTCCGCCGGGACAGGGGATACAATGAGCAGTTCTTC. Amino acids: CASSLRRDRGYNEQFF.